The 2 T cell receptor beta chains listed next were all sequenced from one sample in a study of blood T cells in healthy people across ages. Combining a sample-barcoded 5' primer with a J-beta primer mix, a second PCR ran for 7 to 11 cycles. TCRdb used MiXCR to reprocess the 5' RACE reads, holding one entry per CDR3 protein. The table lists approximately 680,000 distinct CDR3 sequences, 32% of them singletons. The sequenced sample was blood. Source of these receptors: a woman of 80 years or more in good health.

This chain links TRBV6-1 with TRBJ1-5, with no clear D. CDR3 length: 14 residues. Germline V CDR1 and CDR2: MNHNS, SASEGT. Trimming left V 3 bases short and J 0 bases short, with 6 bases between. The CDR3 spells CASSDVYSNQPQHF. In DNA form, the CDR3 reads TGTGCCAGCAGTGACGTCTATAGCAATCAGCCCCAGCATTTT.

This clonotype occurred a few times. This rearrangement joins TRBV24-1 to TRBJ2-2; 7 bases are shared with TRBD2. Germline V gives CDR1 KGHDR, CDR2 SFDVKD. The CDR3 has 13 amino acids. Trimming cost V 3 bases and J 6 bases; bases outside gene matches: 0. CDR3 loop: CATSDAGAGELFF. The CDR3, as DNA: TGTGCCACCAGTGATGCGGGGGCCGGGGAGCTGTTTTTT.